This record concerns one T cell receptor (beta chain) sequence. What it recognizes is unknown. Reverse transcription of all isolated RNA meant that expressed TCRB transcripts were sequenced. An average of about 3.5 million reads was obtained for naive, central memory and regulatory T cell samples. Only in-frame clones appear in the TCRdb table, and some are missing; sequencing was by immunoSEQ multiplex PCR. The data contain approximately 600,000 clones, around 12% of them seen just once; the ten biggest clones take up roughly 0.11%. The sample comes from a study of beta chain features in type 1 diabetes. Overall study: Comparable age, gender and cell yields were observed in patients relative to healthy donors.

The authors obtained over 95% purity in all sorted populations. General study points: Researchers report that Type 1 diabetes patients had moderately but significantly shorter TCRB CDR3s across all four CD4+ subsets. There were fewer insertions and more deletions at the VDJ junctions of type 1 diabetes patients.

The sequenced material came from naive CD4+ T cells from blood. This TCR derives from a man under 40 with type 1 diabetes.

The CDR3 nucleotides are TGTGCCAGCACCATGGACAGGGGTGTGGACGGGGAGCTGTTTTTT. Encoded protein: CASTMDRGVDGELFF. This chain connects TRBV7-2 to TRBJ2-2; 9 bases agree with TRBD1. CDR1 is SGHTA, CDR2 FQGNSA, per germline. Trimming cost V 7 bases and J 7 bases; bases outside gene matches: 10. CDR3 length: 15 amino acids.